The 22 T cell receptor beta chains presented below share a single source sample, sequenced in a study of cytomegalovirus exposure and HLA in healthy donors. Researchers ran the PCR with 60 Vbeta and 13 Jbeta primers. Some clones are missing from TCRdb's copy, which holds only in-frame ones; the method was immunoSEQ multiplex PCR. The sample holds 210,000 or so clones, 76% seen once. The sample taken for sequencing was PBMCs. Every receptor here comes from a man aged 18-30 years in good health and CMV-seronegative.

This sequence joins TRBV2 and TRBJ2-7, with D unresolved. The CDR3 sequence is 12 residues long. Germline values: CDR1 SNHLY, CDR2 FYNNEI. Between the trimmed V and J ends, which lost 7 bases and 4 bases, there was a span of 11 bases. The CDR3 spells CASKGDVYEQYF. The CDR3 bases are TGTGCCAGCAAAGGAGATGTTTACGAGCAGTACTTC.

The chain recombines TRBV21-1 with TRBJ2-1; no DNA check was done on the table's D call, TRBD1. TRBV21-1 is a recognized pseudogene. The CDR3 runs 16 residues. CDR3 in amino acids: CASSRRTGTGYNEQFF. CDR3 nucleotide sequence: TGTGCCAGCAGCAGGAGGACAGGGACCGGCTACAATGAGCAGTTCTTC.

The chain joins TRBV5-5 to TRBJ2-7; TRBD1 is a possible D gene (6 bases). Germline CDR1 is SGHKS and CDR2 is YYEKEE (reference sequence). V was clipped by 2 bases and J by 7 bases, with 16 bases between them. The CDR3 sequence is 14 residues long. The CDR3 nucleotides are TGTGCCAGCAGCTTTGCAGGGGCAAAGGGGGAGCAGTACTTC. Its translation: CASSFAGAKGEQYF. Full variable domain (remainder filled in from reference TRBV5-5 and TRBJ2-7): DAGVTQSPTHLIKTRGQQVTLRCSPISGHKSVSWYQQVLGQGPQFIFQYYEKEERGRGNFPDRFSARQFPNYSSELNVNALLLGDSALYLCASSFAGAKGEQYFGPGTRLTVT.

This clone was detected only a few times. The chain uses TRBV11-3 and TRBJ2-1; 14 bases fit TRBD2. The CDR3 runs 16 residues. The J segment lost 8 bases and the V segment lost 5 bases, leaving 8 bases of the junction unmatched. Germline-derived CDR1 and CDR2 are SGHNT and YENEEA. This CDR3 reads CASSAGLAGAWDEQFF. CDR3 nucleotide sequence: TGTGCCAGCAGCGCGGGACTAGCGGGAGCCTGGGATGAGCAGTTCTTC.

J is TRBJ2-7 and V is TRBV7-8; D gene unclear. Germline CDR1 is SGHVS and CDR2 is FQNEAQ. CDR3 length: 15 residues. Trimming pared 0 bases from V and 2 bases from J, leaving 11 bases between. This chain's CDR3 is CASSLALGTPYEQYF. CDR3 DNA sequence: TGTGCCAGCAGCTTAGCGCTCGGTACCCCCTACGAGCAGTACTTC.

The rearrangement joins TRBV5-1 to TRBJ1-2; possibly TRBD1 for D (5 bases). The CDR3 spans 13 residues. The germline gives CDR1 SGHRS, CDR2 YFSETQ. Deletions cut 4 bases from V and 6 bases from J, with 13 bases between. CDR3 amino acids: CASSLGTADGYTF. CDR3 nucleotides: TGCGCCAGCAGCCTGGGGACTGCCGATGGCTACACCTTC.

The V and J genes are TRBV6-1 and TRBJ1-2; the D gene is possibly TRBD1 (5 bases). This CDR3 has 14 amino acids. Germline CDR1 and CDR2: MNHNS and SASEGT. V shed 1 base and J shed 6 bases, with 12 bases lying between them. The CDR3 region is CASSEGQGRDGYTF. The DNA for the CDR3 is TGTGCCAGCAGTGAAGGGCAGGGAAGAGATGGCTACACCTTC.

This chain uses TRBV2 with TRBJ2-1; TRBD2 matches at 15 bases. CDR3 length equals 13 residues. Germline CDR1 is SNHLY and CDR2 is FYNNEI. The junction had 5 bases not matched to a gene; V was cut back by 11 bases and J by 9 bases. The DNA for the CDR3 is TGTGCCGGCGGGACTAGCGGGAGGATTGAGCAGTTCTTC. Translating it yields CAGGTSGRIEQFF.

This chain connects TRBV5-1 to TRBJ2-1; no definite D call. The CDR3 is made up of 14 amino acids. The V gene's germline CDR1 is SGHRS and CDR2 YFSETQ. V dropped 0 bases and J dropped 0 bases, with 4 bases sitting between them. The CDR3 DNA reads TGCGCCAGCAGCTTGGTTAGCTCCTACAATGAGCAGTTCTTC. Translation gives CASSLVSSYNEQFF. The variable domain in full, with the rest retrieved from reference TRBV5-1 and TRBJ2-1, is KAGVTQTPRYLIKTRGQQVTLSCSPISGHRSVSWYQQTPGQGLQFLFEYFSETQRNKGNFPGRFSGRQFSNSRSEMNVSTLELGDSALYLCASSLVSSYNEQFFGPGTRLTVL.

The rearrangement links TRBV2 to TRBJ1-5, with D unclear. Germline CDR1 and CDR2: SNHLY and FYNNEI. V was trimmed by 4 bases and J by 2 bases, leaving 12 bases between them. The CDR3 runs to 15 residues. The CDR3 region has the DNA TGTGCCAGCAGTGCTCGAGAGGGTGGCAATCAGCCCCAGCATTTT. This encodes CASSAREGGNQPQHF.

This chain connects TRBV29-1 to TRBJ2-3; D perhaps matches TRBD1 (5 bases). The germline CDR1 and CDR2 sequences are SQVTM and ANQGSEA. Trimming removed 4 bases at V and 2 bases at J, with 10 bases between. The CDR3 has 13 amino acids. DNA of the CDR3: TGCAGCGTTGGGACATTTCACACAGATACGCAGTATTTT. It encodes CSVGTFHTDTQYF.

This chain uses TRBV28 with TRBJ2-2, with D perhaps TRBD2 (6 bases). Germline lookup yields CDR1 MDHEN and CDR2 SYDVKM. The CDR3 has 15 amino acids. V lost 3 bases and J 1 base, leaving 9 bases between the germline ends. The CDR3 region is CASSFAGRNTGELFF. The CDR3 nucleotides read TGTGCCAGCAGTTTTGCGGGGCGGAACACCGGGGAGCTGTTTTTT.

J is TRBJ2-5 and V is TRBV19, with a possible D match to TRBD2 (6 bases). CDR1 LNHDA and CDR2 SQIVND come from the germline V gene (reference sequence). CDR3 size: 14 residues. Trimming removed 6 bases at V and 5 bases at J, with 16 bases between. CDR3 amino acids: CASSGRRGYETQYF. CDR3 DNA sequence: TGTGCCAGTAGCGGTCGACGGGGGTACGAGACCCAGTACTTC.

The rearrangement uses TRBV6-5 and TRBJ2-4, with unresolved D. Germline V gene data show CDR1 as MNHEY and CDR2 as SVGAGI. V gave up 0 bases and J gave up 5 bases, with 8 bases separating them. The CDR3 runs to 14 residues. CDR3 loop: CASSYSSCENIQYF. The CDR3 region has the DNA TGTGCCAGCAGTTACTCGTCCTGCGAAAACATTCAGTACTTC.

The chain is built from TRBV5-1 and TRBJ1-2, with TRBD1 as a possible D gene (6 bases). Germline CDR1 is SGHRS and CDR2 is YFSETQ. CDR3 length: 13 residues. Between the trimmed V and J ends, which lost 1 base and 8 bases, there was a span of 12 bases. CDR3 nucleotide sequence: TGCGCCAGCAGCTTGTCCAGGGGAGACGGCTACACCTTC. It specifies CASSLSRGDGYTF.

This clone was seen once. V and J are TRBV7-3 and TRBJ2-1, with 11 bases matching TRBD2. V was clipped by 5 bases and J by 7 bases; unmatched bases: 4. Per germline, CDR1 SGHTA and CDR2 FQGTGA. The CDR3 sequence is 14 residues long. Here the CDR3 DNA reads TGTGCCAGCAGCAACCCTAGCGGGGGGAATGAGCAGTTCTTC. This codes for CASSNPSGGNEQFF.

The gene calls are TRBV7-6 and TRBJ2-3; 7 nucleotides match TRBD2. CDR1 is SGHVS and CDR2 is FNYEAQ in the germline V gene. The CDR3 has 16 residues. The J segment lost 5 bases and the V segment lost 5 bases, leaving 13 bases of the junction unmatched. CDR3 sequence: CASSPSAGELGDTQYF. CDR3 DNA sequence: TGTGCCAGCAGCCCTTCGGCGGGAGAGCTTGGAGATACGCAGTATTTT.

The genes are TRBV6-5 and TRBJ2-1, with a weak D call TRBD2 (7 bases). Germline V lookup: CDR1 MNHEY, CDR2 SVGAGI. The CDR3 spans 12 residues. The V and J ends lost 6 bases and 9 bases respectively, with 12 bases between them. The CDR3 region is CASSAAGAEQFF. CDR3 DNA: TGTGCCAGCAGCGCGGCGGGGGCTGAGCAGTTCTTC.

This sequence joins TRBV2 and TRBJ1-1, with TRBD1 as a possible D gene (5 bases). The CDR3 has 14 amino acids. Germline values: CDR1 SNHLY, CDR2 FYNNEI. Trimming stripped 3 bases from V and 7 bases from J, with 15 bases between. The CDR3 DNA reads as TGTGCCAGCAGTGATGTGGCCAGGGAGGGTGAAGCTTTCTTT. It codes for CASSDVAREGEAFF.

The rearrangement joins TRBV6-5 to TRBJ1-5; a possible D gene is TRBD1 (5 bases). Germline V lookup: CDR1 MNHEY, CDR2 SVGAGI. Trimming pared 0 bases from V and 3 bases from J, leaving 9 bases between. There are 15 residues in the CDR3. CDR3 loop: CASSYSRGSNQPQHF. In nucleotides, the CDR3 is TGTGCCAGCAGTTACTCGCGGGGGTCCAATCAGCCCCAGCATTTT.

The chain carries TRBV19 and TRBJ2-1, with 9 nucleotides matching TRBD1. CDR1 is LNHDA and CDR2 is SQIVND in the germline V gene (reference sequence). V was pared by 4 bases and J by 4 bases, with 5 bases of the junction left unmatched. The CDR3 is 15 amino acids. The DNA of the CDR3 is TGTGCCAGTAGTACCGGGACAGGGTTTTACAATGAGCAGTTCTTC. Translated: CASSTGTGFYNEQFF.

The V and J genes are TRBV5-1 and TRBJ2-7; possibly TRBD2 for D (6 bases). The V end was cut by 4 bases, the J end by 6 bases, with 17 bases between. Germline V CDR1 and CDR2: SGHRS, YFSETQ. CDR3 length equals 14 residues. CDR3 region: CASSPGTAKSEQYF. CDR3 DNA sequence: TGCGCCAGCAGCCCCGGGACTGCCAAATCCGAGCAGTACTTC.